The present TCR beta chain was sequenced within a study of blood T cell repertoires in COVID-19. Looking at the study overall: Samples of COVID-19 (acute and convalescent) were obtained from the United States, Italy and Spain.

Details on this clone: This same CDR3 is encoded by further DNA sequences in the sample.

Profiling relied on immunoSEQ multiplex PCR, and the TCRdb table lists in-frame clones only, not all of them. The sample yields approximately 250,000 clones, about 82% seen once. Germline assignment: CDR1 DFQATT and CDR2 SNEGSKA (reference sequence). The CDR3 extends over 11 amino acids. The V gene lost 3 bases and the J gene lost 6 bases, with 6 bases spanning the gap. The clonotype comes from a woman older than 75 with COVID-19, enrolled during active disease. The chain couples TRBV20-1 to TRBJ1-5; unclear D gene. Material: peripheral blood. The CDR3 sequence is CSASGVQPQHF. CDR3 in DNA: TGCAGTGCTAGCGGTGTTCAGCCCCAGCATTTT.